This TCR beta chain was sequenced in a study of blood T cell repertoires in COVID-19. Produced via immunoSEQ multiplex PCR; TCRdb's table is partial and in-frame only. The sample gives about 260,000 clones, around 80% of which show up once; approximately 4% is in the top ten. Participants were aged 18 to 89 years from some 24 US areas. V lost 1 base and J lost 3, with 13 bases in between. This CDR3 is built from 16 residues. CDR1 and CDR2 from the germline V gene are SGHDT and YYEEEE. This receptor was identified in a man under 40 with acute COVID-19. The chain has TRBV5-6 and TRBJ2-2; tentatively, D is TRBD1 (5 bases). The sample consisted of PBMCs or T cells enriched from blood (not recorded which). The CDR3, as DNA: TGTGCCAGCAGCTTGTCAGGGCGAACGGACACCGGGGAGCTGTTTTTT. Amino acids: CASSLSGRTDTGELFF.